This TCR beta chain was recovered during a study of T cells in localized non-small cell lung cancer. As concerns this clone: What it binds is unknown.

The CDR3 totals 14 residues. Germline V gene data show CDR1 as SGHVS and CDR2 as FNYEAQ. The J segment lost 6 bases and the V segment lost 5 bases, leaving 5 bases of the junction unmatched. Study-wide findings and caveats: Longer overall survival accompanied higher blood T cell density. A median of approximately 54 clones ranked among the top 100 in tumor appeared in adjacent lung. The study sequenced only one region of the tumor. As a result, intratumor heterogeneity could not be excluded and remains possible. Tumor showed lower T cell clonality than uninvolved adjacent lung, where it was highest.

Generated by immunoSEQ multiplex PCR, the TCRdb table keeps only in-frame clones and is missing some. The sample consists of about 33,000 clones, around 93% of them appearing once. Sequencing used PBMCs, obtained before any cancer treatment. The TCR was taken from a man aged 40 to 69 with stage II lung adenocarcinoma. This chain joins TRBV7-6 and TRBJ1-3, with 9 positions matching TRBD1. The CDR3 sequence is CASSQGQGTNTIYF. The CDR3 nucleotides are TGTGCCAGCAGCCAGGGACAGGGTACAAACACCATATATTTT.